This T cell receptor beta chain was documented in a study of blood T cell repertoires in COVID-19. At the level of the study: COVID-19 samples collected from the United States, Italy and Spain covered acute and convalescent phases.

Original methodology: Using reference gene primer amplification, nucleated cell counts were estimated. Assay: immunoSEQ multiplex PCR; the TCRdb copy retains only in-frame clones and omits some. Clone size and V and J calls were adopted from that table, with D and trimming inferred from the DNA. The sample yields approximately 300,000 clones, roughly 90% seen once. Each participant's cohort was designated according to participant-reported clinical history. Each recovered donor of Cohort 3 presented with two negative PCRs, clearance, or symptom resolution. V was clipped by 5 bases and J by 3 bases; unmatched bases: 7. The germline V gene has CDR1 SGDLS and CDR2 YYNGEE. This CDR3 region has 15 residues.

Material: PBMCs or T cells enriched from blood (not recorded which). The chain employs TRBV9 and TRBJ2-1, with 8 positions matching TRBD2. The receptor was derived from a woman aged 25 to 39 who had recovered from COVID-19. The CDR3 is CASSTGGTIYNEQFF. CDR3 nucleotides: TGTGCCAGCAGTACGGGGGGGACTATCTACAATGAGCAGTTCTTC.